This T cell receptor (beta chain) was identified in a study of spatial heterogeneity in lung cancer. Broader study findings: Tracking of tumor mutation counts was seen in expanded intratumoral alpha and beta TCR counts.

The CDR3 sequence is 15 residues long. V was pared by 4 bases and J by 0 bases, with 7 bases between. Germline CDR1 reads SNHLY; CDR2 reads FYNNEI. Specified time point: sample taken at primary tumor resection. Extraction of whole RNA from tumor, nontumor lung or frozen PBMC preceded unsorted sequencing. The presence of a unique molecular identifier marked each TCR cDNA molecule. TCRdb independently ran MiXCR on the 5' RACE reads; one entry per CDR3 protein. The table shows around 100,000 distinct CDR3 sequences, with approximately 4.7% occurring only once. A few counts support this clonotype. Its antigen is unknown.

The TCR originated in a male donor with early-stage non-small cell lung cancer. The chain has TRBV2 and TRBJ2-6; D remains unclear. The material sequenced was lung tumor tissue, taken at surgery. CDR3 sequence: CASSGVTSGANVLTF. CDR3 sequence (DNA): TGTGCCAGCAGTGGGGTGACCTCTGGGGCCAACGTCCTGACTTTC.